This TCR beta chain was sequenced during a study of T cells after yellow fever vaccination. Researchers made TCR cDNA using 5'RACE template switching, and this step added a universal primer site and UMIs. Each CDR3 protein is one row after TCRdb ran MiXCR on the 5' RACE reads. The table lists roughly 250,000 distinct CDR3 sequences, 10% to 15% of them singletons. This clonotype originated in a man aged 25 to 45 who received the YFV17D yellow fever vaccine. The sequencing used CD4+ T cells sorted from PBMCs, collected 45 days after the yellow fever booster vaccination.

Written as DNA, the CDR3 is TGTGCCAGCAGCTTACAGGGGGGAAATGAGCAGTTCTTC. Translating it yields CASSLQGGNEQFF. The rearrangement joins TRBV5-4 to TRBJ2-1, with TRBD1 identical over 8 bases. Germline assignment: CDR1 SGHNT and CDR2 YYREEE (reference sequence). The CDR3 covers 13 residues. Trimming at V came to 2 bases and at J to 7 bases, leaving 2 bases not matched to a gene.